Below, 32 T cell receptor beta chains from the same sample are listed, as sequenced in a study of T cells in Graves' hyperthyroidism and ophthalmopathy. Amplification yielded TCR beta CDR3 regions, with RNA transcripts as the source. In the first-round RT-PCR of the TCR CDR3, the HTBI primer set was used. TCRdb independently ran MiXCR on the multiplex PCR reads; one entry per CDR3 protein. Of about 540,000 distinct CDR3 sequences listed, approximately 44% were seen once; the top ten hold roughly 8.2%. Sequencing was performed on peripheral blood or thyroid tissue (not recorded which). The receptors come from a woman under 30 with Graves' hyperthyroidism.

The J gene is TRBJ1-6, the V gene TRBV29-1; 8 nucleotides align to TRBD1. This CDR3 spans 13 amino acids. V lost 1 base to trimming and J lost 10 bases; unmatched junction nucleotides: 3. Per germline, CDR1 SQVTM and CDR2 ANQGSEA. The CDR3 DNA follows: TGCAGCGTTGAAGCGGGACAGGCCTCACCCCTCCACTTT. This codes for CSVEAGQASPLHF.

Notes on this clonotype: A much larger clone lies a single base off, so this may be a read error. The chain has TRBV9 and TRBJ2-7; D might be TRBD1 or TRBD2, each matching 6 bases. Germline CDR1 SGDLS, CDR2 YYNGEE. The CDR3 runs to 15 residues. The germline V and J ends were trimmed by 0 bases and 3 bases, with 13 bases remaining between them. CDR3 bases: TGTGCCAGCAGCGTAGGTCAGGGGACTTACTACGAGCAGTACTTC. It translates to CASSVGQGTYYEQYF.

The chain is built from TRBV7-3 and TRBJ2-7; D is undetermined. Germline V gene data show CDR1 as SGHTA and CDR2 as FQGTGA. This CDR3 is built from 16 residues. Trimming removed 1 base from V and 7 bases from J, with 20 bases in between. In DNA form, the CDR3 reads TGTGCCAGCAGCTTAAAGGGCCGTACGCCGTACAATGAGCAGTACTTC. This translates into CASSLKGRTPYNEQYF.

This clonotype was found many times. The V gene is TRBV7-8, the J gene TRBJ2-7; 9 bases match TRBD1. Germline values: CDR1 SGHVS, CDR2 FQNEAQ. This CDR3 is built from 15 residues. After removal of 4 bases from V and 3 bases from J, the junction contained 7 bases not matched to a gene. This chain's CDR3 is CASSSGQGTVYEQYF. The CDR3 DNA reads TGTGCCAGCAGCTCCGGACAGGGGACAGTCTACGAGCAGTACTTC.

This clonotype is a singleton in its sample. The rearrangement joins TRBV5-1 to TRBJ1-6; tentatively, D is TRBD1 (5 bases). The germline V and J ends were trimmed by 0 bases and 10 bases, with 14 bases remaining between them. Germline V gene sequence: CDR1 SGHRS, CDR2 YFSETQ. CDR3 length: 15 amino acids. The CDR3 nucleotides read TGCGCCAGCAGCTTGGCCGGCGGGGGGAACTCACCCCTCCACTTT. It yields the protein CASSLAGGGNSPLHF. Using reference TRBV5-1 and TRBJ1-6 for the parts outside the CDR3, the full variable domain is KAGVTQTPRYLIKTRGQQVTLSCSPISGHRSVSWYQQTPGQGLQFLFEYFSETQRNKGNFPGRFSGRQFSNSRSEMNVSTLELGDSALYLCASSLAGGGNSPLHFGNGTRLTVT.

This chain links TRBV5-1 with TRBJ2-7; 7 nucleotides match TRBD1. The J call may be faulty, since TRBJ2-1 better matches the DNA end. The germline gives CDR1 SGHRS, CDR2 YFSETQ. CDR3 length: 13 amino acids. Here the CDR3 reads CASSWGTVNEQFF. The CDR3 region has the DNA TGCGCCAGCAGCTGGGGGACAGTTAATGAGCAGTTCTTC.

This clonotype occurred many times. The chain has TRBV5-1 and TRBJ1-6; D is unresolved. The CDR3 covers 15 residues. Germline CDR1 and CDR2: SGHRS and YFSETQ. Trimming removed 5 bases at V and 6 bases at J, with 15 bases between. The CDR3 is CASSFLGISNSPLHF. The CDR3 region has the DNA TGCGCCAGCAGTTTTTTGGGGATATCTAATTCACCCCTCCACTTT.

V and J are TRBV3-1 and TRBJ1-5; D is uncertain. Germline V gene lookup returns CDR1 LGHDT and CDR2 YNNKEL (reference sequence). The CDR3 runs to 13 residues. V lost 4 bases to trimming and J lost 7 bases, with 11 bases between them. The CDR3 protein is CASSPRSAQPQHF. CDR3 in DNA: TGTGCCAGCAGCCCGCGCTCGGCCCAGCCCCAGCATTTT.

As regards this clonotype: The germline gene is not matched at one end of the junction; a read error may be the cause. The DNA for the CDR3 is TGTGCCGGCAGCTTAGACAGTTCCTACGAGCAGTACTTC. Protein sequence: CAGSLDSSYEQYF. This sequence joins TRBV7-8 and TRBJ2-7; D perhaps matches TRBD1 (5 bases). CDR3 length equals 13 residues. Germline V gene lookup returns CDR1 SGHVS and CDR2 FQNEAQ.

The chain employs TRBV7-6 and TRBJ1-5, with 7 bases lining up with TRBD1. CDR3 length equals 15 residues. Germline trimming cut 5 bases from V and 8 bases from J; bases unmatched to any gene: 12. The germline gives CDR1 SGHVS, CDR2 FNYEAQ. In DNA, the CDR3 is TGTGCCAGCAGCAGGGGGGACAGTCCTTCTGAGCCCCAGCATTTT. Translating it yields CASSRGDSPSEPQHF.

By sample share, this clonotype is medium-sized. The gene calls are TRBV7-2 and TRBJ1-6; D is uncertain. The germline V and J ends were trimmed by 5 bases and 10 bases, with 15 bases remaining between them. The CDR3 is 14 amino acids. The germline V gene has CDR1 SGHTA and CDR2 FQGNSA. The DNA of the CDR3 is TGTGCCAGCAGCGTCCGGGAAAAAGGATCACCCCTCCACTTT. Its protein product is CASSVREKGSPLHF.

This clonotype was counted ten times or more. The J gene is TRBJ2-5, the V gene TRBV12-3 or TRBV12-4, with D perhaps assigned TRBD1 or TRBD2 (5 bases each). This CDR3 contains 14 residues. V lost 2 bases to trimming and J lost 5 bases, with 12 bases between them. CDR3 coding DNA: TGTGCCAGCAGTTTATCAGGGACGTATGAGACCCAGTACTTC. It translates to CASSLSGTYETQYF.

The chain combines TRBV19 with TRBJ1-1, with TRBD1 matching over 10 bases. The CDR3 totals 17 residues. With V trimmed by 4 bases and J by 1 base, 9 bases remained unmatched. Germline CDR1 is LNHDA and CDR2 is SQIVND (reference sequence). The CDR3 DNA follows: TGTGCCAGTAGTACCCTGAAGGGACAGGGGACGAACACTGAAGCTTTCTTT. Translating gives CASSTLKGQGTNTEAFF.

The chain combines TRBV29-1 with TRBJ2-7; 8 bases match TRBD2. Germline CDR1 SQVTM, CDR2 ANQGSEA. There are 13 residues in the CDR3. V lost 5 bases to trimming and J lost 2 bases; unmatched junction nucleotides: 5. CDR3 DNA sequence: TGCAGCGTTACGTTAGCGGGAACCTACGAGCAGTACTTC. Amino acids: CSVTLAGTYEQYF.

A single count supports this clonotype. The chain couples TRBV15 to TRBJ1-5, with 7 bases identical to TRBD1. The V gene end was trimmed by 3 bases and the J gene end by 5 bases; junction bases not matched to a gene: 10. The CDR3 has 16 residues. Germline values: CDR1 LNHNV, CDR2 YYDKDF (reference sequence). In DNA, the CDR3 is TGTGCCACCAGCAGCCGAGACAGGGTCCAGCATCAGCCCCAGCATTTT. Its translation is CATSSRDRVQHQPQHF. The full variable domain, rest sourced from reference TRBV15 and TRBJ1-5, is DAMVIQNPRYQVTQFGKPVTLSCSQTLNHNVMYWYQQKSSQAPKLLFHYYDKDFNNEADTPDNFQSRRPNTSFCFLDIRSPGLGDTAMYLCATSSRDRVQHQPQHFGDGTRLSIL.

This clonotype was detected a few times. The chain combines TRBV7-2 with TRBJ2-3; D is unresolved. V lost 5 bases and J 1 base, leaving 16 bases between the germline ends. This CDR3 contains 16 residues. Germline CDR1 SGHTA, CDR2 FQGNSA. The CDR3 region has the DNA TGTGCCAGCAGCCCCGACGTCGGTCGTGGCACAGATACGCAGTATTTT. Its translation is CASSPDVGRGTDTQYF.

This clonotype was detected once. The chain couples TRBV12-3 or TRBV12-4 to TRBJ2-5; D is unresolved. The CDR3 contains 14 residues. Trimming pared 8 bases from V and 4 bases from J, leaving 17 bases between. CDR3 sequence (DNA): TGTGCCAGCGGGGAAGGATCAGTGGGAGAGACCCAGTACTTC. Amino acid sequence: CASGEGSVGETQYF.

Turning to this clonotype: This clone may be a read error of a much larger clone one base away. The chain uses TRBV6-5 and TRBJ1-1; 11 bases are a match to TRBD1. Germline V gene lookup returns CDR1 MNHEY and CDR2 SVGAGI. The CDR3 covers 15 residues. CDR3 in amino acids: CASSDKDRGLTEASF. The DNA for the CDR3 is TGTGCCAGCAGTGATAAGGACAGGGGGCTCACTGAAGCTTCCTTT.

This clonotype was found many times. The chain has TRBV2 and TRBJ2-7; 9 bases fit TRBD1. V lost 8 bases, J lost 6 bases, and 5 bases stayed unmatched. The germline V gene has CDR1 SNHLY and CDR2 FYNNEI. CDR3 length: 12 residues. The CDR3 is CASGTGGGEQYF. In DNA form, the CDR3 reads TGTGCCAGCGGAACAGGGGGCGGCGAGCAGTACTTC.

V and J are TRBV29-1 and TRBJ1-1, with 8 bases aligning to TRBD1. V was clipped by 4 bases and J by 3 bases; unmatched bases: 7. CDR1 is SQVTM, CDR2 ANQGSEA, per germline. The CDR3 spans 14 residues. CDR3 nucleotide sequence: TGCAGCGTTGTTCCGCAGGGGGCGTACACTGAAGCTTTCTTT. Residues: CSVVPQGAYTEAFF.

Remarks on this clonotype: The DNA is omitted, as the CDR3 cannot be located on it reliably, and the CDR3 follows TCRdb's listing. The chain couples TRBV25-1 to TRBJ2-7. The CDR3 length equals 21 residues, ends included. Germline loops: CDR1 MGHDK, CDR2 SYGVNS. The CDR3 protein is CASIYLCSVEEDTQSSYEQYF.

The rearrangement uses TRBV14 and TRBJ2-5; 13 positions agree with TRBD2. Trimming removed 3 bases from V and 2 bases from J; junction bases left unmatched: 9. The CDR3 is 18 residues long. CDR1 is SGHDN, CDR2 FVKESK, per germline. As DNA, the CDR3 is TGTGCCAGCAGCCACAGACTAGCGGGAGGCGGGGCACAAGAGACCCAGTACTTC. This gives the protein CASSHRLAGGGAQETQYF.

This chain uses TRBV29-1 with TRBJ1-2; 8 bases map to TRBD1. CDR1 is SQVTM and CDR2 is ANQGSEA in the germline V gene. V shed 3 bases, J shed 8 bases, and the junction held 11 bases outside the gene matches. The CDR3 contains 14 residues. CDR3 sequence: CSVEAEDRANGYTF. DNA of the CDR3: TGCAGCGTTGAGGCTGAGGACAGGGCGAACGGCTACACCTTC.

This clonotype showed up many times. The V and J genes are TRBV5-1 and TRBJ2-7; 7 bases agree with TRBD2. Germline assignment: CDR1 SGHRS and CDR2 YFSETQ. The J segment lost 3 bases and the V segment lost 4 bases, leaving 10 bases of the junction unmatched. CDR3 length: 15 amino acids. The CDR3 sequence is CASSLDGRELYEQYF. For the CDR3, the DNA is TGCGCCAGCAGCCTCGATGGGAGGGAACTCTACGAGCAGTACTTC. The full variable domain, with the rest looked up from reference TRBV5-1 and TRBJ2-7, is KAGVTQTPRYLIKTRGQQVTLSCSPISGHRSVSWYQQTPGQGLQFLFEYFSETQRNKGNFPGRFSGRQFSNSRSEMNVSTLELGDSALYLCASSLDGRELYEQYFGPGTRLTVT.

This clonotype has ten or more counts. The rearrangement links TRBV20-1 to TRBJ2-7; 9 nucleotides match TRBD2. V lost 5 bases to trimming and J lost 2 bases; unmatched junction nucleotides: 7. The CDR3 has 14 amino acids. CDR1 is DFQATT, CDR2 SNEGSKA, per germline (reference sequence). The DNA for the CDR3 is TGCAGTGCTCCCGAGGCGGGAGGGCCCTACGAGCAGTACTTC. It yields the protein CSAPEAGGPYEQYF.

In its sample, this clonotype was seen many times. The chain joins TRBV29-1 to TRBJ1-1; no reliable D call. V dropped 4 bases and J dropped 3 bases, with 12 bases sitting between them. The germline V gene encodes CDR1 SQVTM and CDR2 ANQGSEA. CDR3 size: 13 residues. The CDR3 is CSVVRVFDTEAFF. The DNA for the CDR3 is TGCAGCGTTGTTCGGGTTTTTGACACTGAAGCTTTCTTT. Full variable domain (rest looked up from reference TRBV29-1 and TRBJ1-1): SAVISQKPSRDICQRGTSLTIQCQVDSQVTMMFWYRQQPGQSLTLIATANQGSEATYESGFVIDKFPISRPNLTFSTLTVSNMSPEDSSIYLCSVVRVFDTEAFFGQGTRLTVV.

This chain connects TRBV29-1 to TRBJ1-2; D uncertain. The germline gives CDR1 SQVTM, CDR2 ANQGSEA. V shed 8 bases and J shed 5 bases, with 9 bases lying between them. The CDR3 spans 10 residues. CDR3 amino acids: CSLGQYGYTF. CDR3 nucleotides: TGCAGCTTAGGGCAGTATGGCTACACCTTC. The whole variable domain, filled in from reference TRBV29-1 and TRBJ1-2, reads SAVISQKPSRDICQRGTSLTIQCQVDSQVTMMFWYRQQPGQSLTLIATANQGSEATYESGFVIDKFPISRPNLTFSTLTVSNMSPEDSSIYLCSLGQYGYTFGSGTRLTVV.

The chain uses TRBV20-1 and TRBJ2-7; D is possibly TRBD1 or TRBD2 (5 bases each). The V gene lost 4 bases and the J gene lost 4 bases, with 14 bases spanning the gap. The CDR3 is 13 amino acids. CDR1 DFQATT and CDR2 SNEGSKA come from the germline V gene (reference sequence). For the CDR3, the DNA is TGCAGTGCTAAAGCCGGGGCCATATACGAGCAGTACTTC. It yields the protein CSAKAGAIYEQYF.

The chain couples TRBV6-4 to TRBJ2-2; TRBD2 matches at 7 bases. The V segment lost 5 bases and the J segment 6 bases; nucleotides outside the gene matches: 3. Germline assignment: CDR1 MRHNA and CDR2 SNTAGT. The CDR3 length is 13 residues. The CDR3 DNA reads as TGTGCCAGCAGTAGCGGGAAGGCCGGGGAGCTGTTTTTT. Protein: CASSSGKAGELFF.

The rearrangement links TRBV15 to TRBJ2-7; the match to TRBD1 covers 9 bases. The V segment lost 1 base and the J segment 6 bases; nucleotides outside the gene matches: 4. This CDR3 contains 14 residues. Germline CDR1 reads LNHNV; CDR2 reads YYDKDF (reference sequence). CDR3 sequence reads: CATSRGGQGREQYF. DNA of the CDR3: TGTGCCACCAGCAGAGGCGGACAGGGGCGCGAGCAGTACTTC.

This clonotype came up many times. The chain links TRBV4-3 to TRBJ2-7, with TRBD1 matching over 12 bases. CDR1 is LGHNA and CDR2 is YSLEER in the germline V gene. J was trimmed by 5 bases and V by 5 bases; bases with no gene match: 10. This CDR3 is 16 amino acids long. The CDR3 DNA follows: TGCGCCAGCAGCTTATTCCGGGGGACAGGGGGCGACGAGCAGTACTTC. This sequence encodes CASSLFRGTGGDEQYF.

The CDR3 DNA sequence: TGTGCCAGCAGCCCCCGGGTCGACACAGATACGCAGTATTTT. It codes for CASSPRVDTDTQYF. The chain is built from TRBV4-2 and TRBJ2-3; D not certain. V lost 4 bases and J 2 bases, leaving 10 bases between the germline ends. The CDR3 is made up of 14 amino acids. The germline gives CDR1 LGHNA, CDR2 YNFKEQ.